The TCR beta chain under discussion was sequenced for a study of blood T cells in healthy people across ages. In this sample, this clonotype turned up a few times. A second PCR of 7 to 11 cycles used a sample-barcoded 5' primer and a J-beta primer mix. MiXCR, applied by TCRdb to the 5' RACE reads, yields one record per CDR3 protein. This sample yields about 720,000 distinct CDR3 sequences, of which around 25% are seen a single time; 3.7% belongs to the top ten. The same data also went into a second study, on T cells of mothers and their children.

This TCR was sampled from a boy younger than 18 in good health. The specimen sequenced was blood.

The CDR3, as DNA: TGCGCCAGCAGCGCGGGGGTCGAGCAGTACTTC. This encodes CASSAGVEQYF. The chain uses TRBV5-1 and TRBJ2-7; TRBD2 agrees at 7 bases. J gave up 6 bases and V 4 bases, and 1 base lay outside the gene matches. CDR3 length: 11 amino acids. Germline CDR1 reads SGHRS; CDR2 reads YFSETQ.